Listed below are T cell receptor beta chains from one sample, sequenced in a study of cytomegalovirus exposure and HLA in healthy donors. Sequencing was performed with immunoSEQ multiplex PCR; in TCRdb, only in-frame clones are kept and a portion is missing. This sample has about 150,000 clones, with approximately 79% found just once. Input material: PBMCs. The origin of the receptors is a woman aged 45-60 years in good health and CMV-seropositive. CDR3s leave out the opening cysteine and the closing phenylalanine or tryptophan. The size of a clone is reported for some rows only, either as once, few or many, or as a class for expanded clones.

CDR3aa: ASSRGRQPQH
abundance: once
j_gene: TRBJ1-5
v_gene: TRBV6-6

CDR3aa: ASRDTGGAVYEQY
abundance: -
j_gene: TRBJ2-7
v_gene: TRBV6-1

CDR3aa: ASSSGGVRTEAF
abundance: -
j_gene: TRBJ1-1
v_gene: TRBV7-9

CDR3aa: ASSLRAGDNSPLH
abundance: -
j_gene: TRBJ1-6
v_gene: TRBV5-4

CDR3aa: ATSVGTAYEQY
abundance: -
j_gene: TRBJ2-7
v_gene: TRBV15

CDR3aa: ASSLRTVRAGGLNEQF
abundance: -
j_gene: TRBJ2-1
v_gene: TRBV7-2

CDR3aa: ASSSSTGVGLYT
abundance: -
j_gene: TRBJ1-2
v_gene: TRBV5-4

CDR3aa: ASSPEGAGGRGETQY
abundance: -
j_gene: TRBJ2-5
v_gene: TRBV4-1

CDR3aa: ASSLAHGELF
abundance: -
j_gene: TRBJ2-2
v_gene: TRBV5-6

CDR3aa: SVVWSSYEQY
abundance: -
j_gene: TRBJ2-7
v_gene: TRBV29-1

CDR3aa: ASTREDYGYT
abundance: few
j_gene: TRBJ1-2
v_gene: TRBV2

CDR3aa: ASSSNRDIPDTQY
abundance: -
j_gene: TRBJ2-3
v_gene: TRBV7-9

CDR3aa: ASSLGPSLGYEQY
abundance: -
j_gene: -
v_gene: TRBV7-2

CDR3aa: SVRQGGTDTQY
abundance: -
j_gene: TRBJ2-3
v_gene: TRBV29-1

CDR3aa: ASSLTGLTDTQY
abundance: -
j_gene: TRBJ2-3
v_gene: TRBV18

CDR3aa: ASSQPDRGSEQY
abundance: -
j_gene: TRBJ2-7
v_gene: TRBV13

CDR3aa: ASRTGTTPSTGELF
abundance: -
j_gene: TRBJ2-2
v_gene: TRBV5-5

CDR3aa: ASSLMTGPLLVTEAF
abundance: -
j_gene: TRBJ1-1
v_gene: TRBV7-2

CDR3aa: ASNLQGADGYT
abundance: once
j_gene: TRBJ1-2
v_gene: TRBV2

CDR3aa: ASRPTNSGNTIY
abundance: -
j_gene: TRBJ1-3
v_gene: TRBV5-1

CDR3aa: ASSRTGKGENTEAF
abundance: -
j_gene: TRBJ1-1
v_gene: TRBV18

CDR3aa: ASSFRGRINEQF
abundance: -
j_gene: TRBJ2-1
v_gene: TRBV7-9

CDR3aa: ASSSSLGVKDTEAF
abundance: -
j_gene: TRBJ1-1
v_gene: TRBV28

CDR3aa: ASSGQGTGELF
abundance: -
j_gene: TRBJ2-2
v_gene: TRBV10-2

CDR3aa: ASQPKRGSPLH
abundance: -
j_gene: TRBJ1-6
v_gene: TRBV27

CDR3aa: ASSYPSGGRSDTQY
abundance: -
j_gene: TRBJ2-3
v_gene: TRBV6-6

CDR3aa: ASRDRSLIQETQY
abundance: -
j_gene: TRBJ2-5
v_gene: TRBV2